Each of the 2 T cell receptor beta chains below was sequenced from the same sample in a study of CD8+ T cells in alopecia areata. Reverse transcription of extracted RNA yielded cDNA, which provided the sequencing template. Produced via immunoSEQ multiplex PCR; TCRdb's table is partial and in-frame only. The table lists about 170,000 clones, approximately 52% of them singletons. The treatment denotes: oral pan-JAK inhibitor, 5-10 mg twice daily. Source: CD4+ T cells sorted from blood, taken between weeks 55 and 65, from a patient treated with tofacitinib. Every receptor here comes from a human donor with alopecia areata.

The chain is built from TRBV6-6 and TRBJ2-1; D not resolved. Per germline, CDR1 MNHNY and CDR2 SVGAGI (reference sequence). Trimming pared 6 bases from V and 2 bases from J, leaving 8 bases between. The CDR3 covers 13 residues. Here the CDR3 reads CASRLTPYNEQFF. In DNA form, the CDR3 reads TGTGCCAGCAGATTGACACCCTACAATGAGCAGTTCTTC.

The CDR3 region has the DNA TGTGCCAGCAGTGAGAGGTTCTCGACCCACTATGGCTACACCTTC. This codes for CASSERFSTHYGYTF. The chain combines TRBV25-1 with TRBJ1-2; D is unresolved. Trimming shortened V by 3 bases and J by 3 bases, and 14 bases separated the two germline ends. CDR3 size: 15 residues. From germline, CDR1 is MGHDK and CDR2 SYGVNS.